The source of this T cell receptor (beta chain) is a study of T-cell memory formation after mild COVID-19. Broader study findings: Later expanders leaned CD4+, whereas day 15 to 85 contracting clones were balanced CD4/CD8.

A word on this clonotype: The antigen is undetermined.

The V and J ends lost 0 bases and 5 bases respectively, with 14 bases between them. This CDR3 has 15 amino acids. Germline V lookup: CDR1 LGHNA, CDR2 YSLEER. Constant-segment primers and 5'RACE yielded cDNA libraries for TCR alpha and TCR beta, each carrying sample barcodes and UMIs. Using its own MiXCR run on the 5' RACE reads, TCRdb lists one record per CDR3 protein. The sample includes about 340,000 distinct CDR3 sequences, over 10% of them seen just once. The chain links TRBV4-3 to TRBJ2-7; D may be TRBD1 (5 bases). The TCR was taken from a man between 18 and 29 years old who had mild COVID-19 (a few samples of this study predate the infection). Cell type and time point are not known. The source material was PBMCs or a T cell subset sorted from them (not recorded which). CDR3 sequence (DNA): TGCGCCAGCAGCCAAGAGTCAAGGGGTAGGGACGAGCAGTACTTC. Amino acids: CASSQESRGRDEQYF.